These 16 T cell receptor beta chains were all obtained from the same sample, sequenced in a study of blood T cells in healthy people across ages. A second PCR of roughly 6 to 12 cycles used a sample-barcoded 5' primer and a J-beta primer mix. TCRdb independently ran MiXCR on the 5' RACE reads; one entry per CDR3 protein. This sample has roughly 700,000 distinct CDR3 sequences, with around 45% found just once. What was sequenced was blood. The origin of the receptors is a woman between 55 and 75 years old in good health.

The chain couples TRBV5-6 to TRBJ2-3, with 12 bases matching TRBD2. This CDR3 is 17 amino acids long. The junction had 12 bases not matched to a gene; V was cut back by 4 bases and J by 6 bases. From germline, CDR1 is SGHDT and CDR2 YYEEEE. CDR3 coding DNA: TGTGCCAGCAGCGGCCTACTAGCGGGAGGAGTCCGCGATACGCAGTATTTT. Translated: CASSGLLAGGVRDTQYF.

This clonotype was counted only a few times. The chain links TRBV10-2 to TRBJ2-1, with 8 bases matching TRBD2. V was clipped by 8 bases and J by 5 bases; unmatched bases: 8. The CDR3 has 14 amino acids. Looked up from germline, CDR1 is WSHSY and CDR2 is SAAADI. Here the CDR3 DNA reads TGCGCCAGCTCCGAGGGCGGGGGGAACAATGAGCAGTTCTTC. Amino acid sequence: CASSEGGGNNEQFF.

The chain carries TRBV6-5 and TRBJ2-6; no reliable D call. V lost 0 bases, J lost 2 bases, and 11 bases lay in between. Germline-derived CDR1 and CDR2 are MNHEY and SVGAGI. This CDR3 contains 17 residues. The DNA for the CDR3 is TGTGCCAGCAGTTACTCGTATATCAGTCCTGGGGCCAACGTCCTGACTTTC. It is translated as CASSYSYISPGANVLTF.

The chain joins TRBV12-3 or TRBV12-4 to TRBJ1-2; D gene uncertain. V was clipped by 5 bases and J by 8 bases, with 12 bases between them. There are 12 residues in the CDR3. CDR3 sequence (DNA): TGTGCCAGCAGTCCCGGGATGGGGGGCTACACCTTC. Translating gives CASSPGMGGYTF.

For this clonotype: A much larger clone differs from this one at a single base, so this may be a read error. The chain joins TRBV5-1 to TRBJ2-1, with TRBD2 matching over 11 bases. The CDR3 length is 13 residues. Germline V gene lookup returns CDR1 SGHRS and CDR2 YFSETQ. The CDR3, as DNA: TGCGCCAGCAGACTAGCGGGGGACAATGGGCAGTTCTTC. Residues: CASRLAGDNGQFF.

This rearrangement joins TRBV15 to TRBJ2-5; D not resolved. Germline assignment: CDR1 LNHNV and CDR2 YYDKDF (reference sequence). Trimming removed 1 base from V and 9 bases from J, with 9 bases in between. This CDR3 contains 12 residues. The CDR3 DNA follows: TGTGCCACCAGCAGAGTACTTCCCGCCCAGTACTTC. Protein product: CATSRVLPAQYF. Complete variable domain (other parts from reference TRBV15 and TRBJ2-5): DAMVIQNPRYQVTQFGKPVTLSCSQTLNHNVMYWYQQKSSQAPKLLFHYYDKDFNNEADTPDNFQSRRPNTSFCFLDIRSPGLGDTAMYLCATSRVLPAQYFGPGTRLLVL.

This clonotype was seen a few times. The V and J genes are TRBV29-1 and TRBJ2-7, with D unresolved. Trimming removed 5 bases from V and 0 bases from J, with 11 bases in between. The CDR3 is 13 amino acids. CDR1 is SQVTM, CDR2 ANQGSEA, per germline. CDR3 sequence: CSVRTASSYEQYF. CDR3 nucleotide sequence: TGCAGCGTTCGGACGGCCAGCTCCTACGAGCAGTACTTC.

With regard to this clonotype: A read error may account for a junction end that differs from germline. V is TRBV7-3 and J is TRBJ2-1; the D gene could be TRBD1 or TRBD2 (5 bases each). The CDR3 contains 13 residues. From germline, CDR1 is SGHTA and CDR2 FQGTGA. The CDR3 nucleotides are TGTGCCGGCAGCTTTGGGACGGAGAATGAGCAGTTCTTC. Amino acid sequence: CAGSFGTENEQFF. Combining the CDR3 with reference TRBV7-3 and TRBJ2-1 gives the whole variable domain GAGVSQTPSNKVTEKGKYVELRCDPISGHTALYWYRQSLGQGPEFLIYFQGTGAADDSGLPNDRFFAVRPEGSVSTLKIQRTERGDSAVYLCAGSFGTENEQFFGPGTRLTVL.

The table lists this clonotype with a few counts. This chain joins TRBV4-1 and TRBJ1-4; possible D gene TRBD1, 5 bases. The germline V gene has CDR1 MGHRA and CDR2 YSYEKL. V lost 0 bases, J lost 7 bases, and 15 bases lay in between. This CDR3 has 16 amino acids. The DNA of the CDR3 is TGCGCCAGCAGCCAAGATCGGGCAGGTGGGACTGAAAAACTGTTTTTT. It specifies CASSQDRAGGTEKLFF.

V and J are TRBV27 and TRBJ2-7; no reliable D call. The CDR3 runs to 15 residues. V lost 0 bases and J lost 2, with 11 bases in between. CDR1 MNHEY and CDR2 SMNVEV come from the germline V gene (reference sequence). Here the CDR3 DNA reads TGTGCCAGCAGTTTATCCCACCCGACCACCTACGAGCAGTACTTC. Its translation: CASSLSHPTTYEQYF.

The chain joins TRBV29-1 to TRBJ1-2; perhaps TRBD1 as D (5 bases). This CDR3 spans 13 amino acids. Trimming removed 5 bases at V and 4 bases at J, with 14 bases between. CDR1 SQVTM and CDR2 ANQGSEA come from the germline V gene. The CDR3 region is CSVSGITSYGYTF. The CDR3 region has the DNA TGCAGCGTTTCAGGGATCACCTCCTATGGCTACACCTTC.

In this sample, this clonotype turned up a few times. The chain is built from TRBV4-2 and TRBJ2-2; 14 bases are a match to TRBD2. CDR3 length equals 15 residues. After removal of 8 bases from V and 4 bases from J, the junction contained 3 bases not matched to a gene. The germline gives CDR1 LGHNA, CDR2 YNFKEQ. As DNA, the CDR3 is TGTGCCAGCCTTGGGACTAGCGGGGGCACCGGGGAGCTGTTTTTT. Its protein product is CASLGTSGGTGELFF.

This clonotype turned up a few times. CDR3 residues: CSARDLASSYEQYF. CDR3 nucleotides: TGCAGTGCTAGAGATCTAGCGTCCTCCTACGAGCAGTACTTC. This chain connects TRBV20-1 to TRBJ2-7, with TRBD2 as a possible D gene (6 bases). Germline CDR1 reads DFQATT; CDR2 reads SNEGSKA (reference sequence). The CDR3 length is 14 residues. Trimming took 0 bases from V and 0 from J, leaving 9 bases between them.

The chain uses TRBV20-1 and TRBJ2-7; D unresolved. Trimming took 5 bases from V and 4 from J, leaving 9 bases between them. The germline V gene has CDR1 DFQATT and CDR2 SNEGSKA (reference sequence). The CDR3 runs to 11 residues. The CDR3 here is CSALTDYEQYF. The CDR3 coding sequence is TGCAGTGCTCTGACCGATTACGAGCAGTACTTC.

V gene TRBV27 combines with J gene TRBJ1-4; no clear D gene. Trimming removed 4 bases from V and 10 bases from J, with 13 bases in between. The CDR3 covers 13 residues. CDR1 MNHEY and CDR2 SMNVEV come from the germline V gene (reference sequence). CDR3 nucleotide sequence: TGTGCCAGCAGTTCCGAATTTGGAGGAAAACTGTTTTTT. Translated, it gives CASSSEFGGKLFF.

The CDR3 coding sequence is TGCGCCAGCAGCTACCAACAGGGAGAGTACTACGAGCAGTACTTC. It yields the protein CASSYQQGEYYEQYF. This chain connects TRBV5-1 to TRBJ2-7; perhaps TRBD1 as D (6 bases). The CDR3 contains 15 residues. CDR1 and CDR2 from the germline V gene are SGHRS and YFSETQ. The ends were cut back, 3 bases at V and 3 bases at J, with 16 bases in the middle.